These 15 T cell receptor beta chains were sequenced from one sample in a study of vaccination effects on CD4 cells after COVID-19. No antigen is known for these receptors. Assay used: immunoSEQ multiplex PCR; TCRdb lists only in-frame clones, some missing. This repertoire shows tens of thousands of clones, under 80% found once; its top ten account for about 0.91%. Sequencing followed a ViraFEST assay step that expanded antigen-specific CD4+ T cells with viral peptide pools. CD4+ T cells were isolated after 10 days of culture. Participants were vaccinated with two doses of either the BNT162b2 or mRNA-1273 vaccine. The sample was CD4+ T cells from PBMCs cultured with HCoV-OC43 spike peptides, taken after COVID-19 vaccination. Subset here: HCoV-OC43 spike overlapping peptide pool stimulation. Every receptor here comes from a human donor who received a COVID-19 vaccine.

V usage is TRBV11-2 and J usage is TRBJ2-7; 7 nucleotides match TRBD2. With V trimmed by 1 base and J by 1 base, 4 bases remained unmatched. Per germline, CDR1 SGHAT and CDR2 FQNNGV. CDR3 length: 15 amino acids. The CDR3 DNA reads TGTGCCAGCAGCTTAGTTGCGGGGGAGTCCTACGAGCAGTACGTC. Its translation: CASSLVAGESYEQYV.

The chain uses TRBV6-4 and TRBJ2-3; TRBD1 agrees at 11 bases. J lost 2 bases, V lost 7 bases, and 5 bases had no gene match. The CDR3 consists of 15 residues. Per the germline V gene, CDR1 is MRHNA and CDR2 is SNTAGT. CDR3 bases: TGTGCCAGCAAGCGGACAGGGGGCGCCACAGATACGCAGTATTTT. Amino acid sequence: CASKRTGGATDTQYF.

This chain uses TRBV6-1 with TRBJ2-3; possible D gene TRBD1, 6 bases. The CDR3 sequence is 16 residues long. Trimming took 2 bases from V and 2 from J, leaving 14 bases between them. Germline loops: CDR1 MNHNS, CDR2 SASEGT. CDR3 bases: TGTGCCAGCAGTGAACGACAGGCTTTAGCCACAGATACGCAGTATTTT. Its translation: CASSERQALATDTQYF.

This chain uses TRBV5-1 with TRBJ1-4; D is undetermined. The CDR3 is made up of 14 amino acids. Per the germline V gene, CDR1 is SGHRS and CDR2 is YFSETQ. V was clipped by 2 bases and J by 7 bases, with 12 bases between them. The CDR3 is CASSLEGPVEKLFF. Here the CDR3 DNA reads TGCGCCAGCAGCTTAGAGGGCCCGGTTGAAAAACTGTTTTTT.

This rearrangement joins TRBV6-1 to TRBJ1-5; no definite D call. Germline V gene sequence: CDR1 MNHNS, CDR2 SASEGT. This CDR3 is built from 12 residues. Trimming pared 5 bases from V and 7 bases from J, leaving 9 bases between. CDR3 coding DNA: TGTGCCAGCAGTTATTCACTGCAGCCCCAGCATTTT. The encoded protein is CASSYSLQPQHF.

This chain connects TRBV9 to TRBJ2-2, with D tentatively TRBD2 (6 bases). Germline assignment: CDR1 SGDLS and CDR2 YYNGEE. Trimming took off 3 bases at V and 4 bases at J, with 10 bases between the two ends. CDR3 length: 14 residues. In nucleotides, the CDR3 is TGTGCCAGCAGCGGGACTACGGGCACCGGGGAGCTGTTTTTT. Protein: CASSGTTGTGELFF. Using reference TRBV9 and TRBJ2-2 for the parts outside the CDR3, the full variable domain is DSGVTQTPKHLITATGQRVTLRCSPRSGDLSVYWYQQSLDQGLQFLIQYYNGEERAKGNILERFSAQQFPDLHSELNLSSLELGDSALYFCASSGTTGTGELFFGEGSRLTVL.

This chain connects TRBV27 to TRBJ2-7; 7 bases line up with TRBD1. The CDR3 covers 13 residues. V was clipped by 8 bases and J by 2 bases; unmatched bases: 6. Germline-derived CDR1 and CDR2 are MNHEY and SMNVEV (reference sequence). CDR3 DNA: TGTGCCAGCGGTAGGACAGGCCCCTACGAGCAGTACGTC. It codes for CASGRTGPYEQYV.

A single count supports this clone. The J gene is TRBJ2-7, the V gene TRBV27; TRBD2 aligns across 9 bases. Germline values: CDR1 MNHEY, CDR2 SMNVEV (reference sequence). The length of the CDR3 is 15 residues. Trimming at V came to 1 base and at J to 4 bases, leaving 5 bases not matched to a gene. CDR3: CASSLCGGVGYEQYV. The CDR3 coding sequence is TGTGCCAGCAGTTTATGCGGGGGGGTCGGGTACGAGCAGTACGTC.

This sequence joins TRBV5-1 and TRBJ1-3; D ambiguous. Trimming took 4 bases from V and 4 from J, leaving 12 bases between them. Germline V lookup: CDR1 SGHRS, CDR2 YFSETQ. The CDR3 totals 14 residues. The CDR3 spells CASSLDPGGNTIYF. As DNA, the CDR3 is TGCGCCAGCAGCCTGGACCCCGGGGGAAACACCATATATTTT.

The chain joins TRBV19 to TRBJ1-2; TRBD1 might be the D (5 bases). Trimming left V 1 base short and J 3 bases short, with 18 bases between. The CDR3 has 17 residues. The V gene's germline CDR1 is LNHDA and CDR2 SQIVND (reference sequence). The CDR3 protein is CASSIGHYLGGDYGYTF. The CDR3 nucleotides are TGTGCCAGTAGTATAGGCCATTACCTCGGGGGGGACTATGGCTACACCTTC.

The chain uses TRBV6-2 or TRBV6-3 and TRBJ2-7; maybe TRBD1 (6 bases). The CDR3 totals 15 residues. The germline V gene has CDR1 MNHEY and CDR2 SVGEGT. Trimming removed 0 bases at V and 2 bases at J, with 11 bases between. CDR3: CASSYSPGDPYEQYV. CDR3 sequence (DNA): TGTGCCAGCAGTTACTCGCCAGGGGATCCCTACGAGCAGTACGTC.

This chain connects TRBV24-1 to TRBJ2-1, with D tentatively TRBD1 or TRBD2 (5 bases each). In germline, CDR1 is KGHDR, CDR2 SFDVKD. V was trimmed by 10 bases and J by 10 bases, leaving 13 bases between them. This CDR3 contains 11 residues. CDR3 protein: CATKQGEEQFF. Written as DNA, the CDR3 is TGTGCCACGAAGCAGGGAGAGGAGCAGTTCTTC.

The chain has TRBV19 and TRBJ2-1, with D tentatively TRBD1 or TRBD2 (6 bases each). V gave up 6 bases and J gave up 5 bases, with 20 bases separating them. Germline values: CDR1 LNHDA, CDR2 SQIVND (reference sequence). The CDR3 totals 16 residues. The CDR3 bases are TGTGCCAGTAGCAGCCTAGCAAGGGGGGTCAACAATGAGCAGTTCTTC. It encodes CASSSLARGVNNEQFF.

In its sample, this clone was seen a few times. The chain joins TRBV10-1 to TRBJ2-5, with 10 bases matching TRBD2. Germline loops: CDR1 WNHNN, CDR2 SYGVQD (reference sequence). CDR3 length: 15 residues. Trimming took 3 bases from V and 4 from J; bases not matched to a gene: 5. CDR3 region: CASSEAGGPPETQYF. The CDR3 DNA sequence: TGCGCCAGCAGTGAAGCGGGGGGGCCCCCAGAGACCCAGTACTTC.

The CDR3 region has the DNA TGCGCCAGCAGTGGGTCCATCCGGGACAGGGGAAACACAGATACGCAGTATTTT. This codes for CASSGSIRDRGNTDTQYF. The chain carries TRBV10-1 and TRBJ2-3; 10 bases map to TRBD1. V trimming: 4 bases; J trimming: 2 bases; junction bases outside the gene matches: 12. The CDR3 totals 18 residues. Per the germline V gene, CDR1 is WNHNN and CDR2 is SYGVQD (reference sequence).